This T cell receptor beta chain comes out of a study of memory CD4+ T cells and cytomegalovirus serostatus. Study-wide results and limits: A US-trained random forest predicted CMV serostatus with median AUC 0.91. Each of 67 CMV-associated TCRbeta sequences occurred in one to five individuals.

Clones were read by immunoSEQ multiplex PCR, and TCRdb kept only the in-frame ones, dropping some. The data show around 54,000 clones, 70% to 85% seen once. The CDR3 has 17 amino acids. CDR1 is SGHTA, CDR2 FQGNSA, per germline. V lost 1 base and J lost 3, with 19 bases in between. This clone has only a few counts. Its cognate antigen is unknown. The sort gate was single viable CD3+CD4+CD8-CD45RO+ cells for memory CD4+ T cells. Serostatus was set by detecting CMV pp150, pp28, p38, p52 IgG. The sequencing input was memory CD4+ T cells from blood. The chain is built from TRBV7-2 and TRBJ2-7; tentatively, D is TRBD2 (5 bases). The TCR was taken from an adult in good health and CMV-seropositive. The CDR3 is CASSLGPGSPGDYEQYF. The CDR3 DNA reads TGTGCCAGCAGCTTAGGTCCGGGGTCCCCGGGTGACTACGAGCAGTACTTC.